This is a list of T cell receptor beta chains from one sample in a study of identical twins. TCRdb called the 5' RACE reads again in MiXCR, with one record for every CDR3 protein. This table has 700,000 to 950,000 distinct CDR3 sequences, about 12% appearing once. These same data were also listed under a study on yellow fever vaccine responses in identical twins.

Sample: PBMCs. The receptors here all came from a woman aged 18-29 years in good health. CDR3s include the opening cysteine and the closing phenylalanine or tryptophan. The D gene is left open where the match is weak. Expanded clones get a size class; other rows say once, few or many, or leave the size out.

TGCGCCAGCAGCTGGTGGACAGGGGGAGAGACCCAGTACTTC,CASSWWTGGETQYF,TRBV5-1,TRBD1,TRBJ2-5,few
TGTGCCAGCAGTTCGGGACTAGCGGTTTCCTACAATGAGCAGTTCTTC,CASSSGLAVSYNEQFF,TRBV12-3/TRBV12-4,TRBD2,TRBJ2-1,.
TGTGCCAGCAGCCCCAGACTAGCGGGGGGGCAGAATGAGCAGTTCTTC,CASSPRLAGGQNEQFF,TRBV7-6,TRBD2,TRBJ2-1,few
TGCGCCAGCAGCCTAGGACCAGGGACTGGTGAAAAACTGTTTTTT,CASSLGPGTGEKLFF,TRBV4-1,.,TRBJ1-4,many
TGCAGTGCTAGGGCCCTCGGGCAAGGGAACACTGAAGCTTTCTTT,CSARALGQGNTEAFF,TRBV20-1,.,TRBJ1-1,many
TGTGCCACCAGTGTCTCCGGACAGGTTGAAGGCTACACCTTC,CATSVSGQVEGYTF,TRBV24-1,TRBD1,TRBJ1-2,.
TGCAGCGTTGAATACGCGGGTTCGGCTGAGACCCAGTACTTC,CSVEYAGSAETQYF,TRBV29-1,.,TRBJ2-5,.
TGTGCCAGCTCGAGGGGGCTATCCTACGAGCAGTACTTC,CASSRGLSYEQYF,TRBV6-1,TRBD1,TRBJ2-7,many
TGTGCCAGCAGCCAAGATTTGGCGGGGGACCCCGGGGAGCTGTTTTTT,CASSQDLAGDPGELFF,TRBV14,TRBD2,TRBJ2-2,.
TGCGCCAGCAGCTCGTGGGACAGGGGAAGCACTGAAGCTTTCTTT,CASSSWDRGSTEAFF,TRBV5-1,TRBD1,TRBJ1-1,few
TGCAGCGTCACTAGCGGGAGTGTCTATGAGCAGTTCTTC,CSVTSGSVYEQFF,TRBV29-1,TRBD2,TRBJ2-1,.
TGTGCCTCACGCGGATTCTCCTACGAGCAGTACTTC,CASRGFSYEQYF,TRBV19,.,TRBJ2-7,many
TGTGCCAGCAGCTTGGTCAAACAAGAGACCCAGTACTTC,CASSLVKQETQYF,TRBV5-4,.,TRBJ2-5,few
TGTGCCAGCAGTTACCGTGGACAGGGGGCCACGACTAATGAAAAACTGTTTTTT,CASSYRGQGATTNEKLFF,TRBV6-5,TRBD1,TRBJ1-4,few
TGTGCCAGCAGCCGGGACAGGGAATCGAGCAATCAGCCCCAGCATTTT,CASSRDRESSNQPQHF,TRBV2,TRBD1,TRBJ1-5,few
TGTGCCAGCAGCCAAGATCAGGCATCCTCCTACGAGCAGTACTTC,CASSQDQASSYEQYF,TRBV4-2,.,TRBJ2-7,.
TGTGCCAGCAGCTCCCCCCCGGGGACTAGCGGGAGGAGCTCCTACAATGAGCAGTTCTTC,CASSSPPGTSGRSSYNEQFF,TRBV28,TRBD2,TRBJ2-1,.
TGTGCCAGCACTTTCGGGACAGTCTATGGCTACACCTTC,CASTFGTVYGYTF,TRBV12-3/TRBV12-4,TRBD1,TRBJ1-2,few
TGTGCCAGCAGTTTAGGTAGCGGGGGGCAGTTAGCCAAAAACATTCAGTACTTC,CASSLGSGGQLAKNIQYF,TRBV12-3/TRBV12-4,TRBD2,TRBJ2-4,few
TGTGCCAGCAGCGATGGGACAGGCTATGGCTACACCTTC,CASSDGTGYGYTF,TRBV5-4,TRBD1,TRBJ1-2,.
TGTGCCAGCAGTTTAGAGGGGACTAGCGCAGATACGCAGTATTTT,CASSLEGTSADTQYF,TRBV12-3/TRBV12-4,TRBD2,TRBJ2-3,few
TGTGCCAGCAGCTCCCGGGACAGGGACACAGATACGCAGTATTTT,CASSSRDRDTDTQYF,TRBV7-9,TRBD1,TRBJ2-3,few
TGTGCCACAATCAGCGGACCGAGCTCCTACGAGCAGTACTTC,CATISGPSSYEQYF,TRBV10-3,.,TRBJ2-7,few
TGTGCCAGCAGCCCGACACGGAGAAACTATGGCTACACCTTC,CASSPTRRNYGYTF,TRBV7-8,.,TRBJ1-2,.
TGTGCCAGCAGCATGGGACTAGCGGGAGCAGCAGATACGCAGTATTTT,CASSMGLAGAADTQYF,TRBV7-2,TRBD2,TRBJ2-3,few
TGTGCCAGCGGCGACTTCGGCGACGGGGATGGCTACACCTTC,CASGDFGDGDGYTF,TRBV12-3/TRBV12-4,.,TRBJ1-2,few
TGTGCCATCCGACTAGCGAAACAAGAGACCCAGTACTTC,CAIRLAKQETQYF,TRBV10-3,TRBD2,TRBJ2-5,many
TGTGCCAGCAGACCGGGAGGGGGCTCCAATGAGCAGTTCTTC,CASRPGGGSNEQFF,TRBV7-9,.,TRBJ2-1,.
TGTGCCAGCAGTTTATCCTCAGATACGCAGTATTTT,CASSLSSDTQYF,TRBV28,.,TRBJ2-3,many
TGTGCCAGCAGGGACAGGGGCAAGAGAGATGAGCAGTTCTTC,CASRDRGKRDEQFF,TRBV6-4,TRBD1,TRBJ2-1,.
TGTGCCAGCAGTCTCCTAACGTCGACAGGCGGAGGGACCCAGTACTTC,CASSLLTSTGGGTQYF,TRBV28,.,TRBJ2-5,few
TGCGCCAGCAGACCCGGGACTAGCGGGCTCCAGGGGTTCTTC,CASRPGTSGLQGFF,TRBV4-1,TRBD2,TRBJ2-1,few
TGTGCCAGCAGCCCCCTCGGACTAGCGGTAGCCAAAAACATTCAGTACTTC,CASSPLGLAVAKNIQYF,TRBV7-8,TRBD2,TRBJ2-4,.
TGTGCCAGCTCACCACCGAGTTCCTCAGATACGCAGTATTTT,CASSPPSSSDTQYF,TRBV18,.,TRBJ2-3,few
TGCGCCAGCGGTTTAGCGGGCCAAGAGACCCAGTACTTC,CASGLAGQETQYF,TRBV5-1,TRBD2,TRBJ2-5,few
TGTGCCAGCTCACCACTAGGGGCCAATCAGCCCCAGCATTTT,CASSPLGANQPQHF,TRBV18,.,TRBJ1-5,few
TGTGCCAGCAAACATAGCGGGGGGGGGCTCGGGGAGCTGTTTTTT,CASKHSGGGLGELFF,TRBV12-3/TRBV12-4,TRBD2,TRBJ2-2,.
TGTGCCAGCAGTCTAGCGGGAGTTAGTGATACGCAGTATTTT,CASSLAGVSDTQYF,TRBV25-1,TRBD2,TRBJ2-3,few
TGTGCCACCCAAGTCCGAAGCACTGAAGCTTTCTTT,CATQVRSTEAFF,TRBV12-3/TRBV12-4,.,TRBJ1-1,.
TGCGCCAGCAGCCAGCCAGGTGGGACACGGGACACCAATTACAATGAGCAGTTCTTC,CASSQPGGTRDTNYNEQFF,TRBV4-1,.,TRBJ2-1,few
TGTGCCAGCAGTTTGATGGGCACCGTGGAGACCCAGTACTTC,CASSLMGTVETQYF,TRBV27,.,TRBJ2-5,few
TGTGCCAGCTCACCGCCGCGGGGAGGGCAGGGGACAGATACGCAGTATTTT,CASSPPRGGQGTDTQYF,TRBV18,.,TRBJ2-3,.
TGTGCCAGCAGTACTATTATATGGTGGACCTTC,CASSTIIWWTF,TRBV7-9,.,TRBJ1-2,many
TGTGCCAGCAGTCGGGGGGATAAGAGTACGCAGTATTTT,CASSRGDKSTQYF,TRBV12-3/TRBV12-4,TRBD2,TRBJ2-3,few
TGTGCCAGGGACAGTAACTATGGCTACACCTTC,CARDSNYGYTF,TRBV2,.,TRBJ1-2,many
TGCAGTGCTACCCCGGGACAGAATAATTCACCCCTCCACTTT,CSATPGQNNSPLHF,TRBV20-1,TRBD1,TRBJ1-6,few
TGTGCCAGCAGTAGAGACAGTTCTTATAGCAATCAGCCCCAGCATTTT,CASSRDSSYSNQPQHF,TRBV12-3/TRBV12-4,.,TRBJ1-5,.
TGTGCCAGCAGGGCCGGGACGGCCACAGATACGCAGTATTTT,CASRAGTATDTQYF,TRBV6-1,.,TRBJ2-3,.
TGTGCCAGCAGCCCGGCGACATGGTCGTCAATGGACAATGAGCAGTTCTTC,CASSPATWSSMDNEQFF,TRBV5-6,.,TRBJ2-1,many
TGTGCCAGCAGTCGCCGGGACTTCTACAATGAGCAGTTCTTC,CASSRRDFYNEQFF,TRBV6-2/TRBV6-3,.,TRBJ2-1,.
TGTGCCAGCAGCCAAGTGAGGGAGCTGTTTTTT,CASSQVRELFF,TRBV14,.,TRBJ2-2,.